A selection of T cell receptor beta chains follows, all from one sample in a study of blood T cells in healthy people across ages. In TCRdb, the 5' RACE reads were re-called with MiXCR into one record per CDR3 protein. The sample lists hundreds of thousands of distinct CDR3 sequences, about 28% occurring once. What was sequenced was blood. The receptors derive from a woman of 80 years or more in good health. Each CDR3 is given with its conserved first and last residue. The D gene is left open where the match is weak. A row's size may be missing; if present it is once, few, many or a size class.

j_call cdr3_length d_call v_call clone_size cdr3_aa cdr3_nt
TRBJ2-3 15 . TRBV11-2 many CASSLELGSTDTQYF TGTGCCAGCAGCTTAGAACTGGGGAGCACAGATACGCAGTATTTT
TRBJ2-3 13 . TRBV2 many CASSRDITDTQYF TGTGCCAGCAGCAGGGACATCACAGATACGCAGTATTTT
TRBJ1-2 15 . TRBV25-1 many CASSEWGDRTGGYTF TGTGCCAGCAGTGAATGGGGTGACAGGACTGGGGGCTACACCTTC
TRBJ2-7 16 . TRBV5-4 . CASSLARQNSYNEQYF TGTGCCAGCAGCTTGGCGAGGCAGAACTCCTACAATGAGCAGTACTTC
TRBJ2-7 13 . TRBV28 . CATCGQGFDEQYF TGTGCCACCTGCGGCCAGGGATTCGACGAGCAGTACTTC
TRBJ1-4 13 . TRBV12-3/TRBV12-4 . CASSLGANEKPFF TGTGCCAGCAGTTTAGGGGCAAATGAAAAACCGTTTTTT
TRBJ2-2 15 . TRBV7-3 . CASSLGGVKTGELFF TGTGCCAGCAGCTTAGGCGGGGTAAAAACCGGGGAGCTGTTTTTT
TRBJ1-1 15 . TRBV7-7 . CASSAFQGPNTEAFF TGTGCCAGCAGCGCCTTTCAGGGACCGAACACTGAAGCTTTCTTT
TRBJ1-5 15 TRBD1 TRBV12-3/TRBV12-4 few CASSSTGDQNQPQHF TGTGCCAGCAGTTCTACAGGGGACCAAAATCAGCCCCAGCATTTT
TRBJ1-1 17 TRBD1 TRBV27 . CARSLKGQAASNSEAFF TGTGCCAGAAGTTTAAAGGGACAGGCCGCTTCCAATAGTGAAGCTTTCTTT
TRBJ2-5 15 . TRBV5-1 . CAGSLRENLQETQYF TGCGCCGGCAGTCTCCGGGAAAATTTACAAGAGACCCAGTACTTC
TRBJ2-5 13 . TRBV5-6 many CASSFGVEETQYF TGTGCCAGCAGCTTCGGCGTGGAAGAGACCCAGTACTTC
TRBJ2-5 17 . TRBV6-1 many CASSEMIYSGEEETQYF TGTGCCAGCAGTGAAATGATATATTCAGGAGAAGAAGAGACCCAGTACTTC
TRBJ1-5 15 TRBD1 TRBV12-3/TRBV12-4 many CASSLARQGSQPQHF TGTGCCAGCAGTTTAGCGCGACAGGGTAGTCAGCCCCAGCATTTT
TRBJ2-3 14 TRBD2 TRBV5-1 . CASSFLAGIDTQYF TGCGCCAGCAGCTTCCTAGCGGGGATAGATACGCAGTATTTT
TRBJ2-3 15 TRBD1 TRBV5-1 many CASSGTGRRTDTQYF TGCGCCAGCAGCGGGACAGGGAGACGGACAGATACGCAGTATTTT
TRBJ1-2 13 . TRBV20-1 few CSAPRGEGYGYTF TGCAGTGCTCCCAGGGGCGAGGGGTATGGCTACACCTTC
TRBJ2-1 14 . TRBV20-1 . CSGEAVQGSREQFF TGCAGTGGGGAGGCGGTCCAGGGTTCACGGGAGCAGTTCTTC
TRBJ2-7 13 . TRBV2 many CASSRDFTYEQYF TGTGCCAGCAGTCGGGACTTCACCTACGAGCAGTACTTC
TRBJ2-1 13 . TRBV7-9 . CASSLSRSTEQFF TGTGCCAGCAGCTTAAGCCGGAGCACTGAGCAGTTCTTC
TRBJ1-1 12 . TRBV28 few CASSFSSRKAFF TGTGCCAGCAGTTTTTCGTCGCGGAAAGCTTTCTTT
TRBJ1-2 15 . TRBV6-6 many CASSYSDSSTYGYTF TGTGCCAGCAGTTACTCGGACAGCAGTACCTATGGCTACACCTTC
TRBJ2-7 19 TRBD2 TRBV7-3 few CASSRMASGGQSSYNEQYF TGTGCCAGCAGCAGAATGGCTAGCGGGGGCCAAAGCTCCTACAATGAGCAGTACTTC
TRBJ2-1 16 . TRBV6-5 many CASSSSSGSSYNEQFF TGTGCCAGCAGTAGCTCGAGCGGTAGCTCCTACAATGAGCAGTTCTTC
TRBJ1-5 19 TRBD1 TRBV12-5 . CASGLAPGGVKYSNQPQHF TGTGCTAGTGGTTTGGCCCCAGGGGGGGTCAAATATAGCAATCAGCCCCAGCATTTT
TRBJ2-3 18 TRBD2 TRBV6-1 . CASSEGSGGIRLTDTQYF TGTGCCAGCAGTGAGGGGAGCGGGGGTATCCGGCTCACAGATACGCAGTATTTT
TRBJ2-5 14 . TRBV20-1 many CSATAAGWQETQYF TGCAGTGCTACGGCCGCCGGCTGGCAAGAGACCCAGTACTTC
TRBJ1-1 12 . TRBV7-9 few CASSHPVGEAFF TGTGCCAGCAGCCACCCGGTGGGCGAAGCTTTCTTT
TRBJ2-7 11 . TRBV11-2 . CASQHGVEQYF TGTGCCAGCCAGCACGGGGTTGAGCAGTACTTC
TRBJ2-7 17 . TRBV7-2 . CASSLVMWGGSNYEQYF TGTGCCAGCAGCTTAGTCATGTGGGGGGGCAGTAACTACGAGCAGTACTTC
TRBJ2-1 14 TRBD1 TRBV20-1 many CSAIDRESYNEQFF TGCAGTGCTATCGACAGGGAGTCCTACAATGAGCAGTTCTTC
TRBJ1-1 15 . TRBV7-3 few CASSSSDIGATEAFF TGTGCCAGCAGCTCCTCTGACATCGGGGCCACTGAAGCTTTCTTT
TRBJ2-1 16 . TRBV20-1 many CSAREKRPSSYNEQFF TGCAGTGCTAGAGAAAAGCGGCCCAGCTCCTACAATGAGCAGTTCTTC
TRBJ2-7 15 TRBD2 TRBV20-1 many CSASLAGGKTYEQYF TGCAGTGCTAGCCTAGCGGGGGGGAAGACCTACGAGCAGTACTTC
TRBJ1-2 13 TRBD1 TRBV19 . CASSTGQAYGYTF TGTGCCAGTAGTACGGGACAGGCATATGGCTACACCTTC
TRBJ1-1 15 TRBD1 TRBV2 few CASSEGRGRRTEAFF TGTGCCAGCAGTGAGGGCAGGGGGCGACGGACTGAAGCTTTCTTT
TRBJ1-5 13 . TRBV6-6 many CASSYGGVQPQHF TGTGCCAGCAGTTACGGAGGGGTTCAGCCCCAGCATTTT
TRBJ2-7 15 . TRBV2 many CASRESAAQGYEQYF TGTGCCAGCAGAGAGTCGGCCGCTCAAGGCTACGAGCAGTACTTC
TRBJ1-2 14 TRBD1 TRBV3-1 . CASSQRTGGSGYTF TGTGCCAGCAGTCAAAGGACAGGGGGGAGTGGCTACACCTTC
TRBJ2-3 15 . TRBV24-1 . CATSGGTDSTDTQYF TGTGCCACCAGCGGCGGGACGGACAGCACAGATACGCAGTATTTT
TRBJ2-5 15 TRBD2 TRBV27 few CASSSTSHGRETQYF TGTGCCAGCAGTTCGACTAGCCATGGGAGGGAGACCCAGTACTTC
TRBJ1-2 16 . TRBV18 . CASSPRSGTGSHGYTF TGTGCCAGCTCACCACGGTCAGGGACGGGGAGTCATGGCTACACCTTC
TRBJ2-5 13 . TRBV29-1 . CSVDPGDGETQYF TGCAGCGTTGATCCAGGGGATGGAGAGACCCAGTACTTC
TRBJ2-1 15 TRBD2 TRBV7-2 . CASSATSGRYNEQFF TGTGCCAGCAGCGCCACTAGCGGGAGGTACAATGAGCAGTTCTTC